These T cell receptor beta chains were read from a single sample in a study of T-cell memory formation after mild COVID-19. TCRdb re-derived calls from the 5' RACE reads in MiXCR, one entry per CDR3 protein. The table has some 160,000 distinct CDR3 sequences, over 10% seen once. Sample: PBMCs or a T cell subset sorted from them (not recorded which). These receptors originate from a man between 18 and 35 years old who had mild COVID-19 (a few samples of this study predate the infection). Cell type and time point are not known. Each CDR3 is given with its conserved first and last residue. Fields, in order: J gene, V gene, CDR3 protein.

TRBJ2-3,TRBV20-1,CSAPIWGWRGGRDTQYF
TRBJ1-6,TRBV9,CASSLQGINSPLHF
TRBJ2-2,TRBV7-9,CASSFLLAGGELFF
TRBJ2-5,TRBV6-5,CASSYGRLLETQYF
TRBJ2-7,TRBV9,CASSPRPGQGPSSYEQYF
TRBJ2-3,TRBV20-1,CSASRLSSGGVTDTQYF
TRBJ1-1,TRBV30,CAWKQPSLNTEAFF
TRBJ1-1,TRBV5-1,CASSDREGTEAFF
TRBJ2-3,TRBV4-1,CASSQDVAREGDTQYF
TRBJ2-1,TRBV5-1,CASSLVKNDYNEQFF
TRBJ1-3,TRBV4-3,CASSQADLSGNTIYF
TRBJ1-4,TRBV30,CAWSVQGSGEKLFF
TRBJ2-7,TRBV5-1,CASSSLSTSYEQYF
TRBJ2-5,TRBV12-3/TRBV12-4,CASSRRLAGGSSFETQYF
TRBJ1-3,TRBV20-1,CSATFSGNTIYF
TRBJ2-5,TRBV7-3,CASSSEPLETQYF
TRBJ2-7,TRBV24-1,CATSPDGYEQYF
TRBJ1-2,TRBV4-3,CASSPTGGSGYTF
TRBJ2-6,TRBV27,CASSLFLGGSGANVLTF
TRBJ1-2,TRBV18,CASSRDSVTNYGYTF
TRBJ2-3,TRBV7-6,CASSSAVGWTQYF
TRBJ2-2,TRBV24-1,CATSAYSGQGAGELFF
TRBJ2-5,TRBV7-7,CASSLARQETQYF
TRBJ1-1,TRBV4-3,CASSQPGTRPGTEAFF
TRBJ2-2,TRBV20-1,CSARQTGLARNGELFF
TRBJ1-1,TRBV7-9,CASSLGQNTEAFF
TRBJ1-2,TRBV6-6,CASTPENYGYTF
TRBJ1-6,TRBV20-1,CSAIQSSYNSPLHF
TRBJ2-2,TRBV18,CASKSWDSQNTGELFF
TRBJ1-4,TRBV20-1,CSAARGEKLFF
TRBJ1-6,TRBV11-2,CASGRQGTSPLHF
TRBJ1-5,TRBV5-6,CASSSGTGWQPQHF
TRBJ2-5,TRBV23-1,CASSLPGTDDLGETQYF
TRBJ2-1,TRBV6-5,CASSYSAGSYNEQFF
TRBJ2-3,TRBV5-6,CASTTGGSTDTQYF
TRBJ1-5,TRBV10-3,CAISGTGGGFQPQHF
TRBJ1-6,TRBV16,CASSQGGAGRSPLHF
TRBJ2-3,TRBV6-5,CASSRPGTDTQYF
TRBJ2-1,TRBV7-8,CASSFLGGFGEQFF
TRBJ2-2,TRBV11-2,CASSFFLSGKGTGELFF
TRBJ2-7,TRBV7-3,CASSLGPLREQYF
TRBJ2-1,TRBV7-2,CASSLLQANEQFF
TRBJ1-2,TRBV19,CASSPTVSYYGYTF
TRBJ1-5,TRBV7-2,CASSFRGHPNQPQHF
TRBJ2-4,TRBV7-2,CASSLAQGQGAKNIQYF